The 15 T cell receptor beta chains below were found in one sample sequenced in a study of CD8 T cells in Susac syndrome. Random hexamers were used to reverse transcribe about 0.5 to 1 ug of RNA. TCRdb recomputed calls from the immunoSEQ multiplex PCR reads with MiXCR, one row per CDR3 protein. The sample shows 200,000 to 250,000 distinct CDR3 sequences, about 95% of them seen only once. Material: CD4+ T cells from PBMCs. These receptors originate from a human donor with multiple sclerosis.

This rearrangement joins TRBV5-6 to TRBJ1-5, with D unresolved. The CDR3 is made up of 12 amino acids. Trimming removed 5 bases at V and 6 bases at J, with 9 bases between. The germline V gene has CDR1 SGHDT and CDR2 YYEEEE. CDR3 sequence reads: CASSFGGQPQHF. CDR3 sequence (DNA): TGTGCCAGCAGTTTCGGCGGTCAGCCCCAGCATTTT.

The chain couples TRBV15 to TRBJ2-4; TRBD2 matches 10 bases. The V gene end was trimmed by 8 bases and the J gene end by 2 bases; junction bases not matched to a gene: 18. The CDR3 has 19 amino acids. Germline V gene lookup returns CDR1 LNHNV and CDR2 YYDKDF (reference sequence). The CDR3 spells CATRGPASGGRPSKNIQYF. CDR3 nucleotides: TGTGCCACCCGAGGCCCAGCTAGCGGGGGAAGACCGTCCAAAAACATTCAGTACTTC.

The chain combines TRBV5-4 with TRBJ2-3; 11 bases are shared with TRBD2. Trimming removed 3 bases from V and 4 bases from J; junction bases left unmatched: 10. Germline CDR1 reads SGHNT; CDR2 reads YYREEE (reference sequence). The CDR3 length is 17 residues. The CDR3 sequence is CASSSFLAGGLSDTQYF. CDR3 coding DNA: TGTGCCAGCAGCTCCTTCCTAGCGGGAGGATTGTCAGATACGCAGTATTTT.

The chain uses TRBV27 and TRBJ2-2; D is unclear. Trimming stripped 7 bases from V and 1 base from J, with 10 bases between. This CDR3 is 14 amino acids long. CDR1 MNHEY and CDR2 SMNVEV come from the germline V gene (reference sequence). Written as DNA, the CDR3 is TGTGCCAGCACCTTGGACGAGAACACCGGGGAGCTGTTTTTT. Its translation is CASTLDENTGELFF.

The chain is built from TRBV6-5 and TRBJ1-1; D ambiguous. CDR3 length equals 15 residues. The V and J ends lost 6 bases and 6 bases respectively, with 20 bases between them. Germline loops: CDR1 MNHEY, CDR2 SVGAGI. CDR3 DNA: TGTGCCAGCAGATCTCCGATTGAGCGGGCCGCTGAAGCTTTCTTT. The encoded protein is CASRSPIERAAEAFF.

The chain recombines TRBV30 with TRBJ2-4, with 8 bases lining up with TRBD2. Trimming removed 3 bases from V and 8 bases from J; junction bases left unmatched: 9. Per the germline V gene, CDR1 is GTSNPN and CDR2 is SVGIG (reference sequence). The CDR3 is 14 amino acids. The CDR3 nucleotides are TGTGCCTGGAGGGCCAGCGGGAGTACTCACATTCAGTACTTC. This sequence encodes CAWRASGSTHIQYF.

Only a few counts were recorded for this clonotype. This chain links TRBV27 with TRBJ2-6; D may be TRBD2 (5 bases). The germline V and J ends were trimmed by 6 bases and 2 bases, with 11 bases remaining between them. The CDR3 is 15 amino acids. Germline CDR1 reads MNHEY; CDR2 reads SMNVEV (reference sequence). The DNA of the CDR3 is TGTGCCAGCAGCCCAGACGGGACTGGGGCCAACGTCCTGACTTTC. Translated, it gives CASSPDGTGANVLTF.

J is TRBJ2-3 and V is TRBV12-3 or TRBV12-4; D is unclear. This CDR3 comprises 14 residues. V was shortened by 3 bases and J by 2 bases, with 9 bases between the two germline ends. Here the CDR3 DNA reads TGTGCCAGCAGTTTTAACCACAACACAGATACGCAGTATTTT. This codes for CASSFNHNTDTQYF.

The chain employs TRBV6-5 and TRBJ1-5; 10 positions match TRBD1. The CDR3 runs to 15 residues. Germline CDR1 and CDR2: MNHEY and SVGAGI. V was clipped by 6 bases and J by 7 bases; unmatched bases: 9. The CDR3, as DNA: TGTGCCAGCAGACTCGACAGGGGGCGAGACCAGCCCCAGCATTTT. Protein product: CASRLDRGRDQPQHF.

This clonotype was detected once. The gene calls are TRBV15 and TRBJ2-1; a possible D gene is TRBD2 (5 bases). The CDR3 is 13 residues long. Trimming removed 4 bases at V and 6 bases at J, with 10 bases between. Per germline, CDR1 LNHNV and CDR2 YYDKDF (reference sequence). This CDR3 is CATSTSRGNEQFF. The CDR3 coding sequence is TGTGCCACCAGCACTAGCCGGGGCAATGAGCAGTTCTTC.

A single count supports this clonotype. The chain has TRBV20-1 and TRBJ2-3; maybe TRBD2 (6 bases). With 5 bases removed from V and 1 base from J, the gap between germline ends came to 7 bases. Germline CDR1 and CDR2: DFQATT and SNEGSKA (reference sequence). The CDR3 totals 12 residues. The CDR3 protein is CSAPGGTDTQYF. CDR3 coding DNA: TGCAGTGCTCCGGGAGGCACAGATACGCAGTATTTT.

The J gene is TRBJ2-5, the V gene TRBV7-9, with 7 bases matching TRBD1. The V gene's germline CDR1 is SEHNR and CDR2 FQNEAQ (reference sequence). The CDR3 consists of 13 residues. V lost 5 bases, J lost 6 bases, and 6 bases stayed unmatched. The CDR3 reads CASSRDSVKTQYF. In DNA, the CDR3 is TGTGCCAGCAGCCGGGACAGTGTCAAGACCCAGTACTTC.

V gene TRBV25-1 combines with J gene TRBJ2-1; TRBD2 agrees at 13 bases. This CDR3 is 13 amino acids long. Trimming cost V 8 bases and J 8 bases; bases outside gene matches: 3. Germline V gives CDR1 MGHDK, CDR2 SYGVNS. CDR3 loop: CASGLAGVDEQFF. CDR3 DNA sequence: TGTGCCAGCGGACTAGCGGGAGTCGATGAGCAGTTCTTC. Full variable domain (outside the CDR3, taken from reference TRBV25-1 and TRBJ2-1): EADIYQTPRYLVIGTGKKITLECSQTMGHDKMYWYQQDPGMELHLIHYSYGVNSTEKGDLSSESTVSRIRTEHFPLTLESARPSHTSQYLCASGLAGVDEQFFGPGTRLTVL.

The chain employs TRBV5-1 and TRBJ2-7; 7 bases fit TRBD1. Looked up from germline, CDR1 is SGHRS and CDR2 is YFSETQ. The length of the CDR3 is 14 residues. V was clipped by 0 bases and J by 3 bases; unmatched bases: 3. The CDR3 DNA reads as TGCGCCAGCAGCTTGGGCCAGGGGGTCTACGAGCAGTACTTC. Translated: CASSLGQGVYEQYF.

This rearrangement joins TRBV30 to TRBJ1-2; 8 bases are shared with TRBD1. CDR3 length: 13 amino acids. Germline assignment: CDR1 GTSNPN and CDR2 SVGIG (reference sequence). After removal of 3 bases from V and 9 bases from J, the junction contained 9 bases not matched to a gene. This chain's CDR3 is CAWRGQVFNSYTF. In DNA form, the CDR3 reads TGTGCCTGGAGGGGACAGGTTTTTAATAGCTACACCTTC.